This entry lists 25 T cell receptor beta chains sequenced from one sample in a study of radiotherapy plus CTLA-4 blockade in lung cancer. Profiling relied on immunoSEQ multiplex PCR, and the TCRdb table lists in-frame clones only, not all of them. Found here are about 62,000 clones, 77% of them singletons; the top ten hold approximately 4%. Material: peripheral blood, obtained from a patient treated with radiotherapy plus ipilimumab. These receptors were taken from a human donor with non-small cell lung cancer who had a complete response to radiotherapy plus ipilimumab.

This chain joins TRBV27 and TRBJ1-1, with D unclear. V lost 2 bases to trimming and J lost 4 bases, with 11 bases between them. This CDR3 comprises 14 residues. The germline CDR1 and CDR2 sequences are MNHEY and SMNVEV (reference sequence). The CDR3 DNA is TGTGCCAGCAGTTTAGTGGGGAGTCTCACTGAAGCTTTCTTT. This translates into CASSLVGSLTEAFF.

This clone was seen a single time. This rearrangement joins TRBV10-2 to TRBJ2-7; perhaps TRBD2 as D (5 bases). The CDR3 has 14 residues. V was clipped by 2 bases and J by 2 bases, with 10 bases between them. Germline values: CDR1 WSHSY, CDR2 SAAADI. The CDR3 DNA is TGCGCCAGCAGTGAGGCCGGGGAGCCCTACGAGCAGTACTTC. Its translation: CASSEAGEPYEQYF.

The chain couples TRBV19 to TRBJ2-3; possibly TRBD1 for D (6 bases). V lost 7 bases and J 3 bases, leaving 14 bases between the germline ends. Germline CDR1 LNHDA, CDR2 SQIVND (reference sequence). The CDR3 extends over 14 amino acids. The CDR3 region is CASTPRGKTDTQYF. The DNA for the CDR3 is TGTGCCAGTACCCCGAGGGGGAAGACAGATACGCAGTATTTT.

J is TRBJ1-1 and V is TRBV5-6; 9 bases map to TRBD1. V lost 4 bases and J lost 3; bases outside the gene matches: 4. Looked up from germline, CDR1 is SGHDT and CDR2 is YYEEEE. There are 14 residues in the CDR3. The CDR3 loop is CASSRDRGYTEAFF. The CDR3 coding sequence is TGTGCCAGCAGCCGAGACAGGGGGTACACTGAAGCTTTCTTT.

The gene calls are TRBV4-3 and TRBJ2-5; possibly TRBD1 or TRBD2 for D (5 bases each). Trimming cost V 8 bases and J 5 bases, with 9 bases left between them. The V gene's germline CDR1 is LGHNA and CDR2 YSLEER. This CDR3 has 11 residues. CDR3 loop: CASGTRETQYF. In nucleotides, the CDR3 is TGCGCCAGCGGGACGCGGGAGACCCAGTACTTC.

J is TRBJ1-5 and V is TRBV19; 9 nucleotides line up with TRBD1. V lost 5 bases and J lost 1; bases outside the gene matches: 12. The CDR3 is 18 amino acids. Germline CDR1 LNHDA, CDR2 SQIVND (reference sequence). The CDR3 region has the DNA TGTGCCAGTAGTCATGCTACAGGGGGCTCAGGGAGCAATCAGCCCCAGCATTTT. Protein sequence: CASSHATGGSGSNQPQHF.

This sequence joins TRBV5-5 and TRBJ1-2, with no clear D. This CDR3 has 12 residues. V was pared by 1 base and J by 0 bases, with 1 base between. The germline V gene encodes CDR1 SGHKS and CDR2 YYEKEE (reference sequence). The CDR3: CASSLTNYGYTF. The CDR3 region has the DNA TGTGCCAGCAGCTTGACTAACTATGGCTACACCTTC.

The chain is built from TRBV7-2 and TRBJ1-2; 11 bases map to TRBD1. There are 18 residues in the CDR3. The ends lost 1 base at V and 6 bases at J; junction bases unmatched: 13. Germline V gene data show CDR1 as SGHTA and CDR2 as FQGNSA. CDR3 protein: CASSLDPRTGGPVDGYTF. CDR3 DNA: TGTGCCAGCAGCTTAGACCCCCGGACAGGGGGCCCCGTCGATGGCTACACCTTC.

The chain has TRBV6-5 and TRBJ2-7; D might be TRBD1 or TRBD2, each matching 5 bases. Germline V gives CDR1 MNHEY, CDR2 SVGAGI. The CDR3 loop spans 14 amino acids. The V and J ends lost 8 bases and 2 bases respectively, with 16 bases between them. CDR3 loop: CASYGTDPPYEQYF. The CDR3, as DNA: TGTGCCAGCTACGGGACGGATCCCCCCTACGAGCAGTACTTC.

The chain recombines TRBV2 with TRBJ1-2; 8 nucleotides line up with TRBD1. This CDR3 region has 14 residues. Germline V gene data show CDR1 as SNHLY and CDR2 as FYNNEI. Trimming cost V 6 bases and J 2 bases; bases outside gene matches: 5. The DNA of the CDR3 is TGTGCCAGCAGCAACAGGGGGATCAACTATGGCTACACCTTC. Translation gives CASSNRGINYGYTF.

The V gene is TRBV4-1, the J gene TRBJ1-1; 10 positions match TRBD1. The germline V gene has CDR1 MGHRA and CDR2 YSYEKL. Germline trimming cut 0 bases from V and 0 bases from J; bases unmatched to any gene: 7. This CDR3 comprises 18 residues. The CDR3 loop is CASSQEPDRGLMNTEAFF. The CDR3 DNA sequence: TGCGCCAGCAGCCAAGAACCTGACAGGGGGCTCATGAACACTGAAGCTTTCTTT.

The genes are TRBV15 and TRBJ2-4; 9 nucleotides agree with TRBD2. J lost 8 bases, V lost 0 bases, and 5 bases had no gene match. This CDR3 contains 15 residues. Germline V gene lookup returns CDR1 LNHNV and CDR2 YYDKDF (reference sequence). CDR3 nucleotide sequence: TGTGCCACCAGCAGAGACAGCGGGAGGAGTGACATTCAGTACTTC. Its protein is CATSRDSGRSDIQYF.

The chain carries TRBV30 and TRBJ2-2; unclear D gene. The CDR3 is 14 amino acids. V dropped 5 bases and J dropped 7 bases, with 17 bases sitting between them. In germline, CDR1 is GTSNPN, CDR2 SVGIG (reference sequence). The DNA for the CDR3 is TGTGCCTGGTGGCGCGAAACACGAGTCGGGGAGCTGTTTTTT. This gives the protein CAWWRETRVGELFF.

This clone was observed a handful of times. This chain uses TRBV5-4 with TRBJ1-1; D is unclear. Germline V gives CDR1 SGHNT, CDR2 YYREEE (reference sequence). Trimming left V 0 bases short and J 1 base short, with 7 bases between. This CDR3 spans 14 amino acids. CDR3 coding DNA: TGTGCCAGCAGCTTGGCCCTACAGAACACTGAAGCTTTCTTT. Encoded protein: CASSLALQNTEAFF.

This rearrangement joins TRBV7-9 to TRBJ1-1; 7 nucleotides match TRBD1. This CDR3 region has 15 residues. J was trimmed by 0 bases and V by 5 bases; bases with no gene match: 6. Germline CDR1 is SEHNR and CDR2 is FQNEAQ (reference sequence). The CDR3 loop is CASSTRDSLNTEAFF. The CDR3 bases are TGTGCCAGCAGCACCCGGGACAGCTTGAACACTGAAGCTTTCTTT. Looking up the rest from reference TRBV7-9 and TRBJ1-1 gives the full variable domain: DTGVSQNPRHKITKRGQNVTFRCDPISEHNRLYWYRQTLGQGPEFLTYFQNEAQLEKSRLLSDRFSAERPKGSFSTLEIQRTEQGDSAMYLCASSTRDSLNTEAFFGQGTRLTVV.

This clone was counted a single time. The chain carries TRBV27 and TRBJ2-2; D is ambiguous. This CDR3 spans 13 amino acids. The germline V gene encodes CDR1 MNHEY and CDR2 SMNVEV (reference sequence). V lost 7 bases to trimming and J lost 5 bases, with 11 bases between them. The CDR3 reads CASTAGRTGELFF. For the CDR3, the DNA is TGTGCCAGCACCGCCGGGCGGACCGGGGAGCTGTTTTTT.

This clone was detected a few times. V and J are TRBV11-3 and TRBJ1-3; unclear D gene. Trimming left V 0 bases short and J 2 bases short, with 8 bases between. This CDR3 has 15 amino acids. CDR1 is SGHNT and CDR2 is YENEEA in the germline V gene. This chain's CDR3 is CASSLDGSTGNTIYF. CDR3 in DNA: TGTGCCAGCAGCTTAGACGGCTCCACTGGAAACACCATATATTTT.

The CDR3 region is CALTSGGAPYEQYF. The CDR3 nucleotides read TGTGCCTTGACTAGCGGGGGGGCCCCCTACGAGCAGTACTTC. The rearrangement joins TRBV30 to TRBJ2-7; 14 bases are shared with TRBD2. With 7 bases clipped from V and 2 bases from J, the junction kept 4 bases outside the gene matches. The germline V gene has CDR1 GTSNPN and CDR2 SVGIG (reference sequence). The CDR3 has 14 amino acids.

The rearrangement joins TRBV28 to TRBJ2-7; TRBD2 matches at 9 bases. CDR1 and CDR2 from the germline V gene are MDHEN and SYDVKM. The CDR3 runs to 16 residues. V lost 5 bases, J lost 3 bases, and 11 bases stayed unmatched. DNA for the CDR3: TGTGCCAGCAGTCCAAGGTCTAGCGGGACCTTCTACGAGCAGTACGTC. This translates into CASSPRSSGTFYEQYV.

The chain is built from TRBV11-3 and TRBJ2-5; TRBD1 aligns across 8 bases. From germline, CDR1 is SGHNT and CDR2 YENEEA. This CDR3 has 16 residues. Trimming at V came to 5 bases and at J to 0 bases, leaving 8 bases not matched to a gene. CDR3 sequence reads: CASSPRTGRDQETQYF. Here the CDR3 DNA reads TGTGCCAGCAGCCCGCGGACAGGGCGAGACCAAGAGACCCAGTACTTC.

The J gene is TRBJ2-3, the V gene TRBV9; the D is unclear. Germline V gene data show CDR1 as SGDLS and CDR2 as YYNGEE. Trimming left V 0 bases short and J 5 bases short, with 7 bases between. This CDR3 spans 13 amino acids. The CDR3 is CASSVEELDTQYF. CDR3 in DNA: TGTGCCAGCAGCGTAGAAGAGTTAGATACGCAGTATTTT.

The chain carries TRBV7-8 and TRBJ1-2, with a possible D match to TRBD1 (6 bases). V was trimmed by 5 bases and J by 10 bases, leaving 11 bases between them. The CDR3 consists of 11 residues. Germline CDR1 and CDR2: SGHVS and FQNEAQ. The CDR3 region is CASSTRGVYTF. Here the CDR3 DNA reads TGTGCCAGCAGCACCAGGGGAGTCTACACCTTC.

This sequence joins TRBV5-8 and TRBJ2-7, with D unclear. The germline gives CDR1 SGHTS, CDR2 YDEGEE. V was trimmed by 1 base and J by 1 base, leaving 9 bases between them. The CDR3 has 14 amino acids. The CDR3 coding sequence is TGTGCCAGCAGCTTGACACGGAATTCCTACGAGCAGTACGTC. This translates into CASSLTRNSYEQYV.

The chain links TRBV29-1 to TRBJ2-1; no clear D. This CDR3 comprises 12 residues. Germline-derived CDR1 and CDR2 are SQVTM and ANQGSEA. V was pared by 7 bases and J by 3 bases, with 10 bases between. CDR3 sequence: CSGIGFYNEQFF. CDR3 DNA: TGCAGCGGTATCGGTTTCTACAATGAGCAGTTCTTC.

This chain links TRBV29-1 with TRBJ1-2; D is possibly TRBD1 (5 bases). The CDR3 is 14 amino acids. Germline V gene sequence: CDR1 SQVTM, CDR2 ANQGSEA. Trimming shortened V by 2 bases and J by 1 base, and 11 bases separated the two germline ends. CDR3 sequence: CSVESAGSNYGYTF. CDR3 in DNA: TGCAGCGTTGAATCGGCAGGGAGTAACTATGGCTACACCTTC.